The sequence of this T cell receptor (beta chain) was determined in a study of shared clonotypes between healthy human individuals. All donors were healthy HIV-negative adults lacking recent acute infections or vaccinations. Into CD45RA+ naive and CD45RA-negative memory subsets, the CD4+ cells were split. Sequencing was performed with immunoSEQ multiplex PCR; in TCRdb, only in-frame clones are kept and a portion is missing. Here the sample spans 2 million to 3 million clones, 80% to 95% being singletons. This receptor was obtained from a man younger than 35 in good health. Some clones in this sample may be carry-over from other donors' samples. Sequencing was done on a sample of naive CD4+ T cells from PBMCs. Subset here: CD45RA+ positively selected.

The CDR3 DNA follows: TGTGCCGGCCGGTGGGGTGCCATCTACGAGCAGTACTTC. Translated, it gives CAGRWGAIYEQYF. The rearrangement joins TRBV6-4 to TRBJ2-7; D gene ambiguous. V was pared by 11 bases and J by 3 bases, with 17 bases between. Looked up from germline, CDR1 is MRHNA and CDR2 is SNTAGT. The CDR3 loop spans 13 amino acids.